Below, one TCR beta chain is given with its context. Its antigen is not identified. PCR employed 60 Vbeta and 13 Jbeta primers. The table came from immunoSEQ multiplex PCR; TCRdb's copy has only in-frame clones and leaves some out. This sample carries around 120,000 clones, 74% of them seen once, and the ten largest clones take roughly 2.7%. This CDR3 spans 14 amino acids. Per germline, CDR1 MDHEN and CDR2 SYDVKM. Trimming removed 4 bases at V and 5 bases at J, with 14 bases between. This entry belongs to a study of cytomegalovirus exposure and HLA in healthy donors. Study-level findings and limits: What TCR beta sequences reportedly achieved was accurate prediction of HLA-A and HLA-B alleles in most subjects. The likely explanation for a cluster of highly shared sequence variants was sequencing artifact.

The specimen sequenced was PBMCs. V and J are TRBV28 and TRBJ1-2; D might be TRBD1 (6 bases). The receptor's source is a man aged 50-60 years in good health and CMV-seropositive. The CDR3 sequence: CASSWGQGTYGYTF. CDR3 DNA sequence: TGTGCCAGCAGTTGGGGGCAGGGCACTTATGGCTACACCTTC.